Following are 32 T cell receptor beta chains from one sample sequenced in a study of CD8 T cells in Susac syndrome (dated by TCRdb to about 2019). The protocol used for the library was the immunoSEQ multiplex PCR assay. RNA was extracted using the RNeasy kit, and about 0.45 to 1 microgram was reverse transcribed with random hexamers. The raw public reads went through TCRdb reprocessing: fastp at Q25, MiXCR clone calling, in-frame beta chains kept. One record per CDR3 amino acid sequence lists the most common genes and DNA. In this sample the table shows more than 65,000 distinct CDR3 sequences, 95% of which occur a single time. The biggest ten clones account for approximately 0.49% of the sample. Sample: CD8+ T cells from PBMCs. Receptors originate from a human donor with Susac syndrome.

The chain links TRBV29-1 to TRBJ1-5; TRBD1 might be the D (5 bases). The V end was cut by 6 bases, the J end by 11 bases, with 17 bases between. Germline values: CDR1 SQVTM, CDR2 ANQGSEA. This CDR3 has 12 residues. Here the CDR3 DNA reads TGCAGCGTAAGCACCCCTGTAGGGGCCCAGCATTTT. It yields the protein CSVSTPVGAQHF. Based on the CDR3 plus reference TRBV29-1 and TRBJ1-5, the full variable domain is SAVISQKPSRDICQRGTSLTIQCQVDSQVTMMFWYRQQPGQSLTLIATANQGSEATYESGFVIDKFPISRPNLTFSTLTVSNMSPEDSSIYLCSVSTPVGAQHFGDGTRLSIL.

For the CDR3, the DNA is TGTGCCACCAGCAGAGAAGGGGGCTCTGGGGCCAACGTCCTGACTTTC. This gives the protein CATSREGGSGANVLTF. The V call is TRBV15, the J call TRBJ2-6; tentatively, D is TRBD1 (6 bases). V dropped 0 bases and J dropped 0 bases, with 6 bases sitting between them. The CDR3 loop spans 16 amino acids. From germline, CDR1 is LNHNV and CDR2 YYDKDF (reference sequence). Drawing the rest from reference TRBV15 and TRBJ2-6, the complete variable domain is DAMVIQNPRYQVTQFGKPVTLSCSQTLNHNVMYWYQQKSSQAPKLLFHYYDKDFNNEADTPDNFQSRRPNTSFCFLDIRSPGLGDTAMYLCATSREGGSGANVLTFGAGSRLTVL.

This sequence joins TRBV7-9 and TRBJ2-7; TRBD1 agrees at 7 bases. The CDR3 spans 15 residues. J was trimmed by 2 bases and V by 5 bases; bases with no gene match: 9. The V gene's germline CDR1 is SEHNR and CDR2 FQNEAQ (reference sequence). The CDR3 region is CASSRDQGDPYEQYF. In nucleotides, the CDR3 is TGTGCCAGCAGCCGAGACCAGGGGGACCCCTACGAGCAGTACTTC.

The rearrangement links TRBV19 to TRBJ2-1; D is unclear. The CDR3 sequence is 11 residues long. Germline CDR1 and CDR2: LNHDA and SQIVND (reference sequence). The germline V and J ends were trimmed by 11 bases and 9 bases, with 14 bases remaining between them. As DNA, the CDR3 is TGTGCCGTTGCCGGGTTATTTGAGCAGTTCTTC. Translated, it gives CAVAGLFEQFF.

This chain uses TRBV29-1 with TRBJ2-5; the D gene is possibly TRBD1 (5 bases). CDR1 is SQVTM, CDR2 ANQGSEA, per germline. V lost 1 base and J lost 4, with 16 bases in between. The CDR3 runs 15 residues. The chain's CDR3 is CSVEATEGVGETQYF. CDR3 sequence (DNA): TGCAGCGTTGAAGCGACAGAAGGGGTCGGAGAGACCCAGTACTTC.

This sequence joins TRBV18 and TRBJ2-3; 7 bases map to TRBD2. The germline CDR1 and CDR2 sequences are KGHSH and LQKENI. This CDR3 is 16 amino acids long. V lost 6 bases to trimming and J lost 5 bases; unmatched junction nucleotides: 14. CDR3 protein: CASSPWGGEPQDTQYF. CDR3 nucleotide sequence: TGTGCCAGCTCCCCCTGGGGGGGTGAGCCTCAAGATACGCAGTATTTT. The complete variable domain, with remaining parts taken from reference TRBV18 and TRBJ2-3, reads NAGVMQNPRHLVRRRGQEARLRCSPMKGHSHVYWYRQLPEEGLKFMVYLQKENIIDESGMPKERFSAEFPKEGPSILRIQQVVRGDSAAYFCASSPWGGEPQDTQYFGPGTRLTVL.

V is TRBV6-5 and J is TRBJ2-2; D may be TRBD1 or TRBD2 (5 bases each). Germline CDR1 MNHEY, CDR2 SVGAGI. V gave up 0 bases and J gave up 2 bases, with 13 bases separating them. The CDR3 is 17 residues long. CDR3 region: CASSYSGRAANTGELFF. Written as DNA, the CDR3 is TGTGCCAGCAGTTACTCGGGACGGGCCGCTAACACCGGGGAGCTGTTTTTT.

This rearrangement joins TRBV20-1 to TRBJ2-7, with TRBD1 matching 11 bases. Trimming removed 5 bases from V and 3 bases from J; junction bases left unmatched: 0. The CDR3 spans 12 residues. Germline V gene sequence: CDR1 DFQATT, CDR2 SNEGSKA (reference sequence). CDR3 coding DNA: TGCAGTGCTGGGACAGGGGGCTACGAGCAGTACTTC. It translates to CSAGTGGYEQYF.

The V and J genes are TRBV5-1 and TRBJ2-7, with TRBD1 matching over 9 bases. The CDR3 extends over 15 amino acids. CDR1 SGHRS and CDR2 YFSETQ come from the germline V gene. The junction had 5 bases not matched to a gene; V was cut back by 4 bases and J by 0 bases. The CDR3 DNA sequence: TGCGCCAGCAGCACCACGACAGGGGGCTCCTACGAGCAGTACTTC. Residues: CASSTTTGGSYEQYF.

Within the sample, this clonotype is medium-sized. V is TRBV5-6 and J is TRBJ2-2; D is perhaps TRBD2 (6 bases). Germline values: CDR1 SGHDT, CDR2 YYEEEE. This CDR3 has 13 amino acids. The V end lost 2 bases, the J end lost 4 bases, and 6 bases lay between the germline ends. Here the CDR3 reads CASSFGGTGELFF. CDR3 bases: TGTGCCAGCAGCTTCGGGGGCACCGGGGAGCTGTTTTTT.

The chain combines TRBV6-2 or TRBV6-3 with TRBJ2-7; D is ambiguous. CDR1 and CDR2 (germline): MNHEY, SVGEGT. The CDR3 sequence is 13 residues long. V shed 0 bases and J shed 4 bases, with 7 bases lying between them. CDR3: CASSYSGWYEQYF. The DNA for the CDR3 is TGTGCCAGCAGTTACTCGGGGTGGTACGAGCAGTACTTC.

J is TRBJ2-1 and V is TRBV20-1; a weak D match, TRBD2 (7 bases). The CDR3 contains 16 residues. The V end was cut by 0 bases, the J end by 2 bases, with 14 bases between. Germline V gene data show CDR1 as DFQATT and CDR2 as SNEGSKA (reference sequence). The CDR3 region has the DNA TGCAGTGCTAGAGATAGGGCGGGGGCCACCTACAATGAGCAGTTCTTC. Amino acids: CSARDRAGATYNEQFF.

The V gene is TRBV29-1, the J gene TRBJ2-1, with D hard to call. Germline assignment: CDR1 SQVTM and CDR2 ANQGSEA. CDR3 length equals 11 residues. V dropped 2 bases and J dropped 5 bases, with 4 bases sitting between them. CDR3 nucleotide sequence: TGCAGCGTTGAACACAACAATGAGCAGTTCTTC. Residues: CSVEHNNEQFF.

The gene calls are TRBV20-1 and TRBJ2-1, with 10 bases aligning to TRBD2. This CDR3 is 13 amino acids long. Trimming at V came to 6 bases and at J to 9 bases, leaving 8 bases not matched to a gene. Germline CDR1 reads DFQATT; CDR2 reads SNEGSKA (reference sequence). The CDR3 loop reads CSAQGLASVEQFF. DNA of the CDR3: TGCAGTGCCCAGGGACTAGCGTCGGTTGAGCAGTTCTTC.

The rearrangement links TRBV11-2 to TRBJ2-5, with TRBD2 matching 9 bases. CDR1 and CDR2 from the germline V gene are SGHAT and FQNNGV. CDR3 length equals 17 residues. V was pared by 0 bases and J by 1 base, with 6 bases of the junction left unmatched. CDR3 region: CASSLEPPTSGQETQYF. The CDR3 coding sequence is TGTGCCAGCAGCTTAGAACCCCCGACTAGCGGCCAAGAGACCCAGTACTTC.

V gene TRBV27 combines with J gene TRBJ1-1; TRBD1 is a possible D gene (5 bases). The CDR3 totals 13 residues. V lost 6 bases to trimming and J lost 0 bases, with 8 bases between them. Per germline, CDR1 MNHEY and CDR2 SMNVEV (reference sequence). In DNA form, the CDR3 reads TGTGCCAGCAGGCAGGGACTGAACACTGAAGCTTTCTTT. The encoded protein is CASRQGLNTEAFF.

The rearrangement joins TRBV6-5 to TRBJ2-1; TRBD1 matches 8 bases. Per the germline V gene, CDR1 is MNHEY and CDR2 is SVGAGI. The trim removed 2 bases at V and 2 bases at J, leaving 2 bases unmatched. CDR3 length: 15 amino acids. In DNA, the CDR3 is TGTGCCAGCAGTTACGCGGGACAGGCCTACAATGAGCAGTTCTTC. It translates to CASSYAGQAYNEQFF.

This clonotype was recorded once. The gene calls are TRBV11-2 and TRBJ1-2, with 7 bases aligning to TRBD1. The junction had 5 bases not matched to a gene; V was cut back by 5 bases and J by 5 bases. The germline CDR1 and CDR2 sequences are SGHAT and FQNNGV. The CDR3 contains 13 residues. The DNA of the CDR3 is TGTGCCAGCAGCCCCTCACAGGGGTATGGCTACACCTTC. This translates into CASSPSQGYGYTF.

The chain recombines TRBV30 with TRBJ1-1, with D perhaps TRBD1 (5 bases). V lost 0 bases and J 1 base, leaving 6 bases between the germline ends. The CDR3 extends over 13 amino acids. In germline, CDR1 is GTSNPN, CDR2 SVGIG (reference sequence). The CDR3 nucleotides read TGTGCCTGGAGTGTCGACAGGAACACTGAAGCTTTCTTT. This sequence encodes CAWSVDRNTEAFF.

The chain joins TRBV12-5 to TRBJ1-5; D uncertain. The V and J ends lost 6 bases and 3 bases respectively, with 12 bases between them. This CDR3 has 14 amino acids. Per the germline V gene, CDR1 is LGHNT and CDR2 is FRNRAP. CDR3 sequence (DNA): TGTGCTAGTGGGGATTCGGGCAACAATCAGCCCCAGCATTTT. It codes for CASGDSGNNQPQHF.

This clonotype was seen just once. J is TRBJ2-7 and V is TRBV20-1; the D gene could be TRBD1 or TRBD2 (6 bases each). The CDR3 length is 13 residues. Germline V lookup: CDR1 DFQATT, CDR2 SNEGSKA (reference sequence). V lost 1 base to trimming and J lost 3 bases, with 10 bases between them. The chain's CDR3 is CSARGGADYEQYF. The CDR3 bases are TGCAGTGCTAGAGGGGGGGCCGACTACGAGCAGTACTTC.

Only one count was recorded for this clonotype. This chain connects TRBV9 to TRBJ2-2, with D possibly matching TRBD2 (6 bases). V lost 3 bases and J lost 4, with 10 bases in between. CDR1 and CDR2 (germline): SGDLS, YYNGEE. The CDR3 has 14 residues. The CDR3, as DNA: TGTGCCAGCAGCGGCGGGACTTCCACCGGGGAGCTGTTTTTT. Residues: CASSGGTSTGELFF. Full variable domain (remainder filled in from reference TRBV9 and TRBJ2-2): DSGVTQTPKHLITATGQRVTLRCSPRSGDLSVYWYQQSLDQGLQFLIQYYNGEERAKGNILERFSAQQFPDLHSELNLSSLELGDSALYFCASSGGTSTGELFFGEGSRLTVL.

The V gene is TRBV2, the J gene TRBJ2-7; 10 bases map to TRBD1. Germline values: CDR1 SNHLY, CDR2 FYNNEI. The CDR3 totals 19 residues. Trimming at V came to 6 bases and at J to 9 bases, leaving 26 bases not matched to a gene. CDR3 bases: TGTGCCAGCAGAGATTCCGGGACAGGGGAAACGCTTACCTACGAGCGGCAGTACTTC. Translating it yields CASRDSGTGETLTYERQYF.

Here the CDR3 DNA reads TGTGCCAGCAGCCTCCATGACGCCCTAGCGGGAGATACAGATACGCAGTATTTT. Its protein product is CASSLHDALAGDTDTQYF. The rearrangement links TRBV14 to TRBJ2-3; 10 bases map to TRBD2. The germline gives CDR1 SGHDN, CDR2 FVKESK. Trimming at V came to 4 bases and at J to 3 bases, leaving 13 bases not matched to a gene. CDR3 size: 18 residues.

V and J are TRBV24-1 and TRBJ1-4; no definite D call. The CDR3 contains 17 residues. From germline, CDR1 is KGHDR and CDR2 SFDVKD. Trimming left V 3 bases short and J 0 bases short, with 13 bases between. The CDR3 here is CATSDSRHDATNEKLFF. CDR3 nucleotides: TGTGCCACCAGTGATAGCCGCCACGATGCAACTAATGAAAAACTGTTTTTT.

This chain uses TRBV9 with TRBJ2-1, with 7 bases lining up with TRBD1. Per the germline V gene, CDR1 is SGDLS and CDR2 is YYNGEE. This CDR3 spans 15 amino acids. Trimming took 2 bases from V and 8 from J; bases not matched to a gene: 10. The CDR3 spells CASSVRGMVDDEQFF. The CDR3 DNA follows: TGTGCCAGCAGCGTCAGGGGGATGGTTGACGATGAGCAGTTCTTC.

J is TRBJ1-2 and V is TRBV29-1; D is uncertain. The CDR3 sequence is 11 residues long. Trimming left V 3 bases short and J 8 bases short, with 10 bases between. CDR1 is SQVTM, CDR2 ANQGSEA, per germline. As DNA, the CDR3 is TGCAGCGTTGACAGGTTCGAAGGCTACACCTTC. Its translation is CSVDRFEGYTF.

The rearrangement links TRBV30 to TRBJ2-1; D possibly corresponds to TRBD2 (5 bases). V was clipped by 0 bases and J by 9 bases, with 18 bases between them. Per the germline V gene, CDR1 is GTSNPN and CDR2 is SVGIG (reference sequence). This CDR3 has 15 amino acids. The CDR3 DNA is TGTGCCTGGAGTGTACTAAGCGGTGGTGTCACTGAGCAGTTCTTC. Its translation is CAWSVLSGGVTEQFF.

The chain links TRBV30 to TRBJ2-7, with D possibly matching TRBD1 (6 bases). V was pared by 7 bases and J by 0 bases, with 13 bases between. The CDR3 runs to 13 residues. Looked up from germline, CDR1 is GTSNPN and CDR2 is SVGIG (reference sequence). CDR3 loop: CALLDRRSYEQYF. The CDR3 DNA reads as TGTGCCTTGCTAGACAGGCGCTCCTACGAGCAGTACTTC.

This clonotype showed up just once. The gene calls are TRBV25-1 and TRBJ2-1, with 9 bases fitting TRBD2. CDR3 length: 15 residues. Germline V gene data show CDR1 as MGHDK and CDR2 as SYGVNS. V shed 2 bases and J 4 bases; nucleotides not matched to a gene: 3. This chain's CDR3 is CASSERLAAYNEQFF. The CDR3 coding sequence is TGTGCCAGCAGTGAAAGACTAGCGGCTTACAATGAGCAGTTCTTC.

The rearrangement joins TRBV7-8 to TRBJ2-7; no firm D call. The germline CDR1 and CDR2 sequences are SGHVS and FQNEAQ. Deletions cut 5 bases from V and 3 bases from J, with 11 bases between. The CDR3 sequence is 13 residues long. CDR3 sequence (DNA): TGTGCCAGCAGCCCTGGCTATAGCTACGAGCAGTACTTC. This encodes CASSPGYSYEQYF.

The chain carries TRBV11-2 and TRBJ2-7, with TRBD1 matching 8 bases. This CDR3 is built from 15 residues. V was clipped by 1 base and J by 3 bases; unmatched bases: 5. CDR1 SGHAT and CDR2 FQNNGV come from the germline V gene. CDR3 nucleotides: TGTGCCAGCAGCTTAGGGTCAGGGGGCCTCTACGAGCAGTACTTC. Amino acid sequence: CASSLGSGGLYEQYF.